The 3 T cell receptor beta chains given below trace back to one sample, sequenced in a study of control samples from healthy donors and cancer patients. Profiling relied on immunoSEQ multiplex PCR, and the TCRdb table lists in-frame clones only, not all of them. The sample carries about 53,000 clones, 87% recorded once. Source material: PBMCs. The receptors shown here come from a man aged 60 to 69 with head and neck cancer.

The rearrangement uses TRBV9 and TRBJ2-5; 9 positions match TRBD1. Germline V gene lookup returns CDR1 SGDLS and CDR2 YYNGEE. This CDR3 region has 16 residues. V shed 3 bases, J shed 2 bases, and the junction held 8 bases outside the gene matches. CDR3: CASSGGGQGGQETQYF. CDR3 nucleotides: TGTGCCAGCAGCGGTGGGGGACAGGGAGGTCAAGAGACCCAGTACTTC.

This chain uses TRBV4-1 with TRBJ2-3; no definite D call. The ends were cut back, 2 bases at V and 2 bases at J, with 14 bases in the middle. The germline V gene encodes CDR1 MGHRA and CDR2 YSYEKL. This CDR3 is built from 16 residues. CDR3 sequence: CASSQTLGLPTDTQYF. Here the CDR3 DNA reads TGCGCCAGCAGCCAAACGCTCGGTCTACCCACAGATACGCAGTATTTT.

This clone was counted between two and nine times. This sequence joins TRBV7-2 and TRBJ2-7; possible D gene TRBD1, 6 bases. In germline, CDR1 is SGHTA, CDR2 FQGNSA. The V gene lost 2 bases and the J gene lost 2 bases, with 19 bases spanning the gap. There are 17 residues in the CDR3. The CDR3 region has the DNA TGTGCCAGCAGCTTAACTGATACAGGGAGTTTAACCTACGAGCAGTACTTC. Its translation is CASSLTDTGSLTYEQYF.